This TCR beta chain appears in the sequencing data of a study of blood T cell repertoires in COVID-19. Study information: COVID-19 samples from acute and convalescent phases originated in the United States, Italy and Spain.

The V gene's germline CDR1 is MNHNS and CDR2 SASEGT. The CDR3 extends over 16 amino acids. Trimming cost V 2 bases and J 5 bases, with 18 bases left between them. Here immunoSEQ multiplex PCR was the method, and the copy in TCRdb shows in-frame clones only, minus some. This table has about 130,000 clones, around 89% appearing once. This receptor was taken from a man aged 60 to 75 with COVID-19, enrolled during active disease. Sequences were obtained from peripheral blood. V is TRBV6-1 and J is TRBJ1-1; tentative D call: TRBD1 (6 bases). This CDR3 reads CASSENPRGGGTEAFF. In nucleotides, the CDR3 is TGTGCCAGCAGTGAAAATCCTAGAGGGGGGGGGACTGAAGCTTTCTTT.